This TCR beta chain was captured by sequencing in a study of cytomegalovirus exposure and HLA in healthy donors. Study context: One earlier analysis, a look at approximately 180 million T cells, found fewer than 140 million unique TCR beta sequences. HLA-typed donors were the source of about 85 million unique TCRs, which an early data release held.

Both 60 Vbeta primers and 13 Jbeta primers went into the PCR. Profiled with immunoSEQ multiplex PCR; TCRdb holds only in-frame clones, not every one. The sample holds roughly 100,000 clones. Concerning this clone itself: Its cognate antigen is unknown.

Study-level points and caveats: The study labeled more than 150 TCR beta chains cytomegalovirus-associated. A later analysis linked a missense DCLRE1C variant to TCR beta V- and J-gene trimming.

J was trimmed by 2 bases and V by 0 bases; bases with no gene match: 2. Germline loops: CDR1 SGDLS, CDR2 YYNGEE. The CDR3 totals 15 residues. This sequence joins TRBV9 and TRBJ1-1, with TRBD1 identical over 9 bases. This TCR was sampled from a man aged 50-59 years in good health and CMV-seropositive. Sequenced: PBMCs. CDR3 nucleotide sequence: TGTGCCAGCAGCGTAGTGGGACAGGGAAACACTGAAGCTTTCTTT. This codes for CASSVVGQGNTEAFF.